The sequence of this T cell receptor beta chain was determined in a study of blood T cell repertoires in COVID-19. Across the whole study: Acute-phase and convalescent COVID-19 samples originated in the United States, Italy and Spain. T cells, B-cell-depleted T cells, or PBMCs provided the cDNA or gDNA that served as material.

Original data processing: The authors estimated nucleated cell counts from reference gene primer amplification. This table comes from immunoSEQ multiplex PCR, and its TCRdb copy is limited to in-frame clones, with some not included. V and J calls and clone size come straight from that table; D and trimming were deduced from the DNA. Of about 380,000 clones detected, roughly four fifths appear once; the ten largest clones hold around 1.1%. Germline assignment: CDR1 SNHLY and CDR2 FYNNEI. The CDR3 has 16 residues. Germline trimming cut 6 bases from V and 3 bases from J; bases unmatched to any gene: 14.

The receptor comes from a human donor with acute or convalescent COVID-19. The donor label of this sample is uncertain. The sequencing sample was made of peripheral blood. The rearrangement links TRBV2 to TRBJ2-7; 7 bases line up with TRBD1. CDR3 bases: TGTGCCAGCAGGGCCGGGACAGAAATCGACTACTACGAGCAGTACTTC. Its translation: CASRAGTEIDYYEQYF.